The T cell receptor beta chain described here comes from a study of T cells in Graves' hyperthyroidism and ophthalmopathy. This clonotype has just a few counts. RNA transcripts were the template for amplifying TCR beta CDR3 regions. TCR CDR3 regions were first amplified by RT-PCR with HTBI primers. Each CDR3 protein gets one entry after TCRdb re-called the multiplex PCR reads with MiXCR. Found here are more than 350,000 distinct CDR3 sequences, 14% of them singletons; the top ten hold roughly a fifth. With 1 base clipped from V and 0 bases from J, the junction kept 10 bases outside the gene matches. Germline-derived CDR1 and CDR2 are SEHNR and FQNEAQ (reference sequence). The CDR3 is made up of 20 amino acids.

Sequenced material: blood. This sequence was found in a woman in her 30s with Graves' ophthalmopathy. The rearrangement uses TRBV7-9 and TRBJ2-6; 9 bases are shared with TRBD1. The CDR3 sequence: CASSLEFGTGSDSGANVLTF. CDR3 coding DNA: TGTGCCAGCAGCTTAGAGTTCGGGACAGGGTCTGACTCTGGGGCCAACGTCCTGACTTTC. The variable domain in full, with the rest retrieved from reference TRBV7-9 and TRBJ2-6, is DTGVSQNPRHKITKRGQNVTFRCDPISEHNRLYWYRQTLGQGPEFLTYFQNEAQLEKSRLLSDRFSAERPKGSFSTLEIQRTEQGDSAMYLCASSLEFGTGSDSGANVLTFGAGSRLTVL.